This T cell receptor beta chain was sequenced for a study of T cell responses to AZD1222 COVID-19 vaccine. Measured with immunoSEQ multiplex PCR; TCRdb has only the in-frame clones, and not every one. The sample has 53,000 or so clones, roughly 80% seen once. Germline CDR1 and CDR2: MDHEN and SYDVKM. There are 15 residues in the CDR3. V shed 5 bases and J shed 0 bases, with 11 bases lying between them. The chain has TRBV28 and TRBJ1-3; possible D gene TRBD1, 5 bases. This specimen consisted of peripheral blood, obtained on day 0 of AZD1222 vaccination. The clonotype comes from an adult in good health. The CDR3 sequence: CASSAGTVSGNTIYF. CDR3 DNA sequence: TGTGCCAGCAGTGCCGGGACGGTCTCTGGAAACACCATATATTTT.